Below are 19 T cell receptor beta chains sequenced from a single sample in a study of identical twins' blood T cells. TCRdb reanalysed the 5' RACE reads using MiXCR and keeps one entry per CDR3 protein. Of 350,000 to 400,000 distinct CDR3 sequences listed, roughly 31% are singletons. Sequencing was carried out using PBMCs. The source is a woman aged 18-49 years in good health.

This chain connects TRBV3-1 to TRBJ2-3, with D maybe TRBD2 (5 bases). V was cut by 1 base and J by 1 base, with 6 bases left in between. CDR1 and CDR2 (germline): LGHDT, YNNKEL (reference sequence). The CDR3 spans 14 residues. CDR3: CASSQVSGTDTQYF. CDR3 in DNA: TGTGCCAGCAGCCAAGTTAGCGGCACAGATACGCAGTATTTT.

The V gene is TRBV5-1, the J gene TRBJ2-7, with D possibly being TRBD2 (5 bases). The CDR3 consists of 13 residues. Trimming took off 4 bases at V and 5 bases at J, with 13 bases between the two ends. Germline CDR1 and CDR2: SGHRS and YFSETQ. The CDR3, as DNA: TGCGCCAGCAGCGTAGGACTTCTCGACGAGCAGTACTTC. It is translated as CASSVGLLDEQYF.

This clonotype turned up a few times. The chain links TRBV9 to TRBJ1-1, with D possibly being TRBD1 (6 bases). This CDR3 is built from 14 residues. CDR1 is SGDLS, CDR2 YYNGEE, per germline. V lost 4 bases and J 5 bases, leaving 15 bases between the germline ends. CDR3 in DNA: TGTGCCAGCAGCCAAAACGGCAGGGGAACTGAAGCTTTCTTT. It specifies CASSQNGRGTEAFF.

For this clonotype: This may stem from a read error, because a much larger clone lies one nucleotide away. The V gene is TRBV20-1, the J gene TRBJ1-5; no firm D call. The CDR3 loop spans 13 amino acids. CDR1 and CDR2 from the germline V gene are DFQATT and SNEGSKA (reference sequence). The CDR3 is CSSAAGFNQPQHF. In DNA, the CDR3 is TGCAGCAGCGCAGCGGGATTCAATCAGCCCCAGCATTTT.

This clonotype was found a few times. The rearrangement uses TRBV2 and TRBJ1-4; D remains unclear. The CDR3 has 11 amino acids. V lost 8 bases and J 5 bases, leaving 6 bases between the germline ends. Per the germline V gene, CDR1 is SNHLY and CDR2 is FYNNEI. The CDR3 here is CASVENEKLFF. The CDR3 DNA sequence: TGTGCCAGCGTCGAGAATGAAAAACTGTTTTTT.

The CDR3 DNA reads TGTGCCACCGCGATTCGACAGGGTGGTAGTGAGCAGTTCTTC. It encodes CATAIRQGGSEQFF. This chain connects TRBV27 to TRBJ2-1; TRBD1 aligns across 7 bases. Germline V gene data show CDR1 as MNHEY and CDR2 as SMNVEV (reference sequence). The ends lost 10 bases at V and 9 bases at J; junction bases unmatched: 15. This CDR3 region has 14 residues.

This clonotype was seen a handful of times. CDR3 DNA: TGCAGTGCTAGAAATAAACAGGGATGGTACCAAGAGACCCAGTACTTC. Protein: CSARNKQGWYQETQYF. The V and J genes are TRBV20-1 and TRBJ2-5, with D possibly being TRBD1 (6 bases). Trimming stripped 2 bases from V and 0 bases from J, with 16 bases between. The CDR3 contains 16 residues. Germline-derived CDR1 and CDR2 are DFQATT and SNEGSKA (reference sequence).

This clonotype was counted a few times. The V call is TRBV29-1, the J call TRBJ2-2, with a tentative D call TRBD1 (6 bases). The CDR3 loop spans 17 amino acids. V was clipped by 6 bases and J by 1 base, with 21 bases between them. Looked up from germline, CDR1 is SQVTM and CDR2 is ANQGSEA. The CDR3, as DNA: TGCAGCGTGCCAATCACCGGGACACAAAGGAACACCGGGGAGCTGTTTTTT. Its translation is CSVPITGTQRNTGELFF.

This clonotype appeared many times. The rearrangement joins TRBV2 to TRBJ2-2; 7 positions agree with TRBD1. This CDR3 has 14 residues. J was trimmed by 12 bases and V by 2 bases; bases with no gene match: 9. Germline V gene sequence: CDR1 SNHLY, CDR2 FYNNEI. CDR3 DNA sequence: TGTGCCAGCAGTGAATTAGGGGGCAGAATGCAGCTGTTTTTT. Translation gives CASSELGGRMQLFF. Combining the CDR3 with reference TRBV2 and TRBJ2-2 gives the whole variable domain EPEVTQTPSHQVTQMGQEVILRCVPISNHLYFYWYRQILGQKVEFLVSFYNNEISEKSEIFDDQFSVERPDGSNFTLKIRSTKLEDSAMYFCASSELGGRMQLFFGEGSRLTVL.

This clonotype was picked up many times. This chain uses TRBV29-1 with TRBJ2-7; 9 nucleotides align to TRBD2. The trim removed 5 bases at V and 3 bases at J, leaving 14 bases unmatched. Germline V gene sequence: CDR1 SQVTM, CDR2 ANQGSEA. The CDR3 is made up of 16 amino acids. CDR3 DNA sequence: TGCAGCGTTCGTAAGAGGGGGCTAGCGGGATTCTACGAGCAGTACTTC. Protein sequence: CSVRKRGLAGFYEQYF.

The J gene is TRBJ2-1, the V gene TRBV30; TRBD2 matches at 11 bases. The germline V gene encodes CDR1 GTSNPN and CDR2 SVGIG (reference sequence). Unmatched junction bases numbered 4, after V lost 0 bases and J lost 6 bases. The length of the CDR3 is 15 residues. CDR3 coding DNA: TGTGCCTGGAGTGTACGGCTAGCGGGGGGCAATGAGCAGTTCTTC. Protein sequence: CAWSVRLAGGNEQFF.

The J gene is TRBJ1-5, the V gene TRBV12-5; 9 bases line up with TRBD1. V was pared by 1 base and J by 5 bases, with 3 bases of the junction left unmatched. The CDR3 has 15 residues. CDR1 is LGHNT, CDR2 FRNRAP, per germline. The CDR3 nucleotides are TGTGCTAGTGGTTTGGGGACAGGGGAATATCAGCCCCAGCATTTT. This translates into CASGLGTGEYQPQHF.

With regard to this clonotype: Possible read error: a much larger clone is one base away. The rearrangement uses TRBV29-1 and TRBJ1-1; maybe TRBD1 (5 bases). Looked up from germline, CDR1 is SQVTM and CDR2 is ANQGSEA. The CDR3 contains 13 residues. The CDR3 here is CGAFYRRYTEAFF. As DNA, the CDR3 is TGCGGCGCGTTCTACAGGAGATACACTGAAGCTTTCTTT.

The CDR3: CASTLVRSRPWYGYTF. CDR3 sequence (DNA): TGCGCCAGCACGCTAGTCAGAAGTCGGCCGTGGTATGGCTACACCTTC. The chain has TRBV4-1 and TRBJ1-2, with D uncertain. V was trimmed by 7 bases and J by 5 bases, leaving 23 bases between them. This CDR3 is built from 16 residues. CDR1 and CDR2 (germline): MGHRA, YSYEKL.

This clonotype was counted a few times. The chain combines TRBV7-8 with TRBJ2-1, with 8 bases aligning to TRBD2. CDR1 and CDR2 from the germline V gene are SGHVS and FQNEAQ. The V gene end was trimmed by 2 bases and the J gene end by 15 bases; junction bases not matched to a gene: 12. The CDR3 spans 14 residues. CDR3 coding DNA: TGTGCCAGCAGCTTATACCTAGCGGGTTTGAATCTGTTCTTC. This codes for CASSLYLAGLNLFF.

The chain joins TRBV2 to TRBJ1-1; D is unresolved. V lost 7 bases to trimming and J lost 8 bases, with 8 bases between them. There are 10 residues in the CDR3. Germline CDR1 is SNHLY and CDR2 is FYNNEI. CDR3 in DNA: TGTGCCAGCAAAGGCAGGGAAGCTTTCTTT. Protein product: CASKGREAFF.

This clonotype was observed many times. The chain carries TRBV20-1 and TRBJ2-2, with a possible D match to TRBD2 (6 bases). V lost 1 base, J lost 4 bases, and 10 bases lay in between. CDR3 size: 14 residues. CDR1 DFQATT and CDR2 SNEGSKA come from the germline V gene (reference sequence). The CDR3 nucleotides read TGCAGTGCTAGAGGGGGGGTTCGCACCGGGGAGCTGTTTTTT. Its translation is CSARGGVRTGELFF.

This sequence joins TRBV5-1 and TRBJ1-1, with D uncertain. Deletions cut 2 bases from V and 0 bases from J, with 11 bases between. CDR1 SGHRS and CDR2 YFSETQ come from the germline V gene. This CDR3 is 15 amino acids long. The CDR3 region has the DNA TGCGCCAGCAGCTTCACCGGGTCCGTGAACACTGAAGCTTTCTTT. It translates to CASSFTGSVNTEAFF.

This clonotype has just a few counts. Here the CDR3 reads CASSLGDRANTEAFF. CDR3 coding DNA: TGTGCCAGCAGCTTAGGCGACAGGGCGAACACTGAAGCTTTCTTT. The chain combines TRBV13 with TRBJ1-1, with 7 bases matching TRBD1. The junction had 2 bases not matched to a gene; V was cut back by 0 bases and J by 1 base. Germline CDR1 is PRHDT and CDR2 is FYEKMQ (reference sequence). This CDR3 is built from 15 residues. Full variable domain (missing parts from reference TRBV13 and TRBJ1-1): AAGVIQSPRHLIKEKRETATLKCYPIPRHDTVYWYQQGPGQDPQFLISFYEKMQSDKGSIPDRFSAQQFSDYHSELNMSSLELGDSALYFCASSLGDRANTEAFFGQGTRLTVV.